The sequence of this TCR beta chain was determined in a study of cytomegalovirus exposure and HLA in healthy donors. Primers for the PCR totalled 60 Vbeta and 13 Jbeta. The data were produced by immunoSEQ multiplex PCR, yet TCRdb's version contains in-frame clones alone and is incomplete. The sample lists roughly 120,000 clones; approximately 78% were seen once. Looked up from germline, CDR1 is SGHDT and CDR2 is YYEEEE. This CDR3 has 15 residues. The V and J ends lost 0 bases and 1 base respectively, with 10 bases between them. Source material: PBMCs. This chain joins TRBV5-6 and TRBJ1-2; maybe TRBD1 (5 bases). The clonotype originates from a woman in her 30s in good health and CMV-seronegative. CDR3 in amino acids: CASSLGGSLNYGYTF. The CDR3 nucleotides are TGTGCCAGCAGCTTGGGGGGCAGTCTTAACTATGGCTACACCTTC.